These T cell receptor beta chains were read from a single sample in a study of OX40 agonist ivuxolimab in advanced cancers. Produced via immunoSEQ multiplex PCR; TCRdb's table is partial and in-frame only. Here the sample spans 90,000 to 120,000 clones, around 90% being singletons. This specimen consisted of CD4+ or CD8+ T cells sorted from blood, obtained in a trial of the OX40 agonist ivuxolimab. Receptors originate from an adult with an advanced solid tumor such as melanoma, head and neck, liver or kidney cancer. CDR3s include the opening cysteine and the closing phenylalanine or tryptophan. The D gene is left open where the match is weak. Size is omitted from some rows. Given values are once, few, many or a class for expanded clones.

D: .
V: TRBV11-2
J: TRBJ2-1
size: .
DNA: TGTGCCAGCAGCTTAGTAGGCAGTTCCTACAATGAGCAGTTCTTC
CDR3: CASSLVGSSYNEQFF

D: .
V: TRBV30
J: TRBJ2-5
size: .
DNA: TGTGCCTGGAGTAGACCGAATGAAGAGACCCAGTACTTC
CDR3: CAWSRPNEETQYF

D: .
V: TRBV7-2
J: TRBJ2-7
size: .
DNA: TGTGCCAGCAGCTTCCCCACTGGGCATACCTACGAGCAGTACTTC
CDR3: CASSFPTGHTYEQYF

D: TRBD2
V: TRBV7-9
J: TRBJ2-1
size: .
DNA: TGTGCCAGCAGCTCCAGCCAGGTAGCGGGAGTAAGGGGTGGTGAGCAGTTCTTC
CDR3: CASSSSQVAGVRGGEQFF

D: TRBD1
V: TRBV19
J: TRBJ2-5
size: .
DNA: TGTGCCAGTAGTATCTACAGGGGGTTTCAAGAGACCCAGTACTTC
CDR3: CASSIYRGFQETQYF

D: TRBD1
V: TRBV10-3
J: TRBJ2-3
size: .
DNA: TGTGCCATCAGTGAGCCGGGACAGGGCCGCACAGATACGCAGTATTTT
CDR3: CAISEPGQGRTDTQYF

D: TRBD1
V: TRBV12-5
J: TRBJ1-2
size: .
DNA: TGTGCTAGTGGTCAGGGACAGGGCCTGGATGGCTATGGCTACACCTTC
CDR3: CASGQGQGLDGYGYTF

D: .
V: TRBV27
J: TRBJ1-1
size: .
DNA: TGTGCCAGCAGTTTATCAAGACTGAGGGATTTGAACACTGAAGCTTTCTTT
CDR3: CASSLSRLRDLNTEAFF

D: .
V: TRBV6-5
J: TRBJ1-6
size: .
DNA: TGTGCCAGCAGTTATCGGTCGCAGTCGTATTCACCCCTCCACTTT
CDR3: CASSYRSQSYSPLHF

D: .
V: TRBV20-1
J: TRBJ1-4
size: .
DNA: TGCAGTGCTATGAGAGCTACGCTTTTT
CDR3: CSAMRATLF

D: .
V: TRBV27
J: TRBJ2-2
size: .
DNA: TGTGCCAGCACCGACAGGAACACCGGGGAGCTGTTTTTT
CDR3: CASTDRNTGELFF

D: TRBD2
V: TRBV11-3
J: TRBJ2-2
size: .
DNA: TGTGCCAGCAAAGCGGGAGGAGCCGGGGAGCTGTTTTTT
CDR3: CASKAGGAGELFF

D: .
V: TRBV7-2
J: TRBJ1-1
size: once
DNA: TGTGCCAGCAGCTCTACTTCTTCTGAAGCTTTCTTT
CDR3: CASSSTSSEAFF

D: TRBD2
V: TRBV7-8
J: TRBJ2-2
size: .
DNA: TGTGCCAGCAGCAAATTAGCGGGAGGTGGGAACACCGGGGAGCTGTTTTTT
CDR3: CASSKLAGGGNTGELFF

D: TRBD2
V: TRBV5-4
J: TRBJ2-3
size: .
DNA: TGTGCCAGCAGCTCTGTAGTGACTAGCGGGAGTACAGATACGCAGTATTTT
CDR3: CASSSVVTSGSTDTQYF

D: .
V: TRBV28
J: TRBJ1-2
size: .
DNA: TGTGCCAGCACCTCCTGGGGGCAGGGCCTCCCAAACTATGGCTACACCTTC
CDR3: CASTSWGQGLPNYGYTF

D: .
V: TRBV7-9
J: TRBJ1-4
size: .
DNA: TGTGCCAGCAGCCTAACAGGAGCCACTAATGAAAAACTGTTTTTT
CDR3: CASSLTGATNEKLFF

D: TRBD1
V: TRBV14
J: TRBJ1-2
size: .
DNA: TGTGCCAGCAGCGACAGGGTACGCTATGGCTACACCTTC
CDR3: CASSDRVRYGYTF

D: .
V: TRBV5-6
J: TRBJ2-7
size: .
DNA: TGTGCCAGCAGCAATGGAGGACAGTACGAGCAGTACTTC
CDR3: CASSNGGQYEQYF

D: .
V: TRBV5-5
J: TRBJ2-5
size: .
DNA: TGTGCCAGCAGCTCGAGCGGGCCCCAAGAGACCCAGTACTTC
CDR3: CASSSSGPQETQYF

D: .
V: TRBV19
J: TRBJ1-2
size: .
DNA: TGTGCCAGCAGCTTACTGGGGGTAGGCTACACCTTC
CDR3: CASSLLGVGYTF

D: TRBD1
V: TRBV19
J: TRBJ1-3
size: .
DNA: TGTGCCAGTAGTATAAGAGGGGGCACCTCTGGAAACACCATATATTTT
CDR3: CASSIRGGTSGNTIYF

D: TRBD2
V: TRBV7-8
J: TRBJ2-1
size: .
DNA: TGTGCCAGCAGCTCACACGGGGCGGGAGGTCGGAATGAGCAGTTCTTC
CDR3: CASSSHGAGGRNEQFF

D: .
V: TRBV7-9
J: TRBJ1-5
size: .
DNA: TGTGCCAGCAGCCTACAGGGTAGCAATCAGCCCCAGCATTTT
CDR3: CASSLQGSNQPQHF

D: .
V: TRBV18
J: TRBJ1-2
size: once
DNA: TGTGCCAGCTCGCCCGACAGGTCCTATGGCTACACCTTC
CDR3: CASSPDRSYGYTF

D: TRBD2
V: TRBV5-1
J: TRBJ2-1
size: once
DNA: TGCGCCAGCAGCTTGGGGACTAGCTCCTACAATGAGCAGTTCTTC
CDR3: CASSLGTSSYNEQFF

D: .
V: TRBV4-2
J: TRBJ1-2
size: .
DNA: TGTGCCAGCAGCCAAGGGGATGACTATGGCTACACCTTC
CDR3: CASSQGDDYGYTF

D: .
V: TRBV18
J: TRBJ1-5
size: .
DNA: TGTGCCAGCTCACCTCTAGAGGCAGTGGGCAATCAGCCCCAGCATTTT
CDR3: CASSPLEAVGNQPQHF

D: .
V: TRBV7-8
J: TRBJ2-7
size: .
DNA: TGTGCCAGCAGCCCGGACGGGAACTACGAGCAGTACTTC
CDR3: CASSPDGNYEQYF

D: TRBD1
V: TRBV28
J: TRBJ1-3
size: .
DNA: TGTGCCAGCACCCGTGACACAGGGGGCGGAAACACCATATATTTT
CDR3: CASTRDTGGGNTIYF

D: TRBD2
V: TRBV7-3
J: TRBJ2-1
size: .
DNA: TGTGCCAGCAGCTTGCAGCGGGAGGACTCGGGTTACAATGAGCAGTTCTTC
CDR3: CASSLQREDSGYNEQFF

D: .
V: TRBV5-8
J: TRBJ1-5
size: few
DNA: TGTGCCAGCAGTAAGGGGGTACAGCCCCAGCATTTT
CDR3: CASSKGVQPQHF

D: .
V: TRBV28
J: TRBJ2-2
size: .
DNA: TGTGCCAGCAGTTCCCCCCGGGTAGCGAGGCCCGGGGAGCTGTTTTTT
CDR3: CASSSPRVARPGELFF

D: .
V: TRBV10-3
J: TRBJ2-5
size: .
DNA: TGTGCCATCAGTGACTCCGGGACCGTGGGGGAGACCCAGTACTTC
CDR3: CAISDSGTVGETQYF

D: TRBD2
V: TRBV5-4
J: TRBJ2-1
size: .
DNA: TGTGCCAGCAGCTTTTCGGCGGGAGCGTATGGTGAGCAGTTCTTC
CDR3: CASSFSAGAYGEQFF

D: .
V: TRBV4-3
J: TRBJ1-2
size: .
DNA: TGCGCCAGCAGCCAAGCTCGGGGGCAGGACTATGGCTACACCTTC
CDR3: CASSQARGQDYGYTF

D: TRBD2
V: TRBV14
J: TRBJ2-7
size: .
DNA: TGTGCCAGCAGCCCCCTTACTAGCGGGGGCGAGCAGTACTTC
CDR3: CASSPLTSGGEQYF

D: TRBD1
V: TRBV9
J: TRBJ2-7
size: .
DNA: TGTGCCAGCAGCGGGGGGTCGACAGGGGCCGGGTACGAGCAGTACTTC
CDR3: CASSGGSTGAGYEQYF

D: .
V: TRBV28
J: TRBJ2-1
size: .
DNA: TGTGCCAGCACTTTCCGGGACGCCGCCTACAATGAGCAGTTCTTC
CDR3: CASTFRDAAYNEQFF

D: TRBD1
V: TRBV25-1
J: TRBJ1-2
size: .
DNA: TGTGCCAGCAGGACAGGGACCAAAGAGGGCTACACCTTC
CDR3: CASRTGTKEGYTF

D: TRBD1
V: TRBV6-5
J: TRBJ1-2
size: .
DNA: TGTGCCAGCAGTTACTCGAGACAGGGATATAACTATGGCTACACCTTC
CDR3: CASSYSRQGYNYGYTF

D: TRBD1
V: TRBV15
J: TRBJ1-4
size: .
DNA: TGTGCCACCAGCAGAGTCTGGGACAGGGTGGATGAAAAACTGTTTTTT
CDR3: CATSRVWDRVDEKLFF

D: .
V: TRBV28
J: TRBJ1-2
size: .
DNA: TGTGCCAGCAGTCCCGTCGACATCTCATATGGCTACACCTTC
CDR3: CASSPVDISYGYTF

D: .
V: TRBV14
J: TRBJ1-1
size: .
DNA: TGTGCCAGTAAAGGACAGTTGAACACTGAAGCTTTCTTT
CDR3: CASKGQLNTEAFF

D: TRBD2
V: TRBV9
J: TRBJ2-3
size: .
DNA: TGTGCCAGCAGCGTAAGCGGGAGAGGTGGAGATACGCAGTATTTT
CDR3: CASSVSGRGGDTQYF

D: .
V: TRBV4-3
J: TRBJ2-1
size: .
DNA: TGCGCCAGCAGCCAAGATCGGCGGGAATGGGCTGAGCAGTTCTTC
CDR3: CASSQDRREWAEQFF

D: .
V: TRBV2
J: TRBJ2-7
size: .
DNA: TGTGCCAGCAGTGAAGCGCTTCGGGCCAACCACGAGCAGTACTTC
CDR3: CASSEALRANHEQYF

D: TRBD1
V: TRBV5-6
J: TRBJ1-1
size: .
DNA: TGTGCCAGCAGCTTGCCCAGGGGGTCAACTGAAGCTTTCTTT
CDR3: CASSLPRGSTEAFF

D: .
V: TRBV9
J: TRBJ2-1
size: .
DNA: TGTGCCAGCAGCTCATCACAGGGATGGGAGCAGTTCTTC
CDR3: CASSSSQGWEQFF

D: .
V: TRBV7-3
J: TRBJ2-1
size: .
DNA: TGTGCCAGCAGCTTAGGGCGGGGTGAGCAGTTCTTC
CDR3: CASSLGRGEQFF

D: .
V: TRBV5-1
J: TRBJ2-7
size: .
DNA: TGCGCCAGCAGCGTCCGGGACGGGTACTACGAGCAGTACTTC
CDR3: CASSVRDGYYEQYF

D: .
V: TRBV10-3
J: TRBJ1-1
size: few
DNA: TGTGCCATCAGGGAACCCATCCGGGGAGCTTTCTTT
CDR3: CAIREPIRGAFF

D: .
V: TRBV21-1
J: TRBJ2-7
size: .
DNA: TGTGCCAGCAGCAATGTAGCGGGAGAGGGTTTATCCTACGAGCAGTACTTC
CDR3: CASSNVAGEGLSYEQYF